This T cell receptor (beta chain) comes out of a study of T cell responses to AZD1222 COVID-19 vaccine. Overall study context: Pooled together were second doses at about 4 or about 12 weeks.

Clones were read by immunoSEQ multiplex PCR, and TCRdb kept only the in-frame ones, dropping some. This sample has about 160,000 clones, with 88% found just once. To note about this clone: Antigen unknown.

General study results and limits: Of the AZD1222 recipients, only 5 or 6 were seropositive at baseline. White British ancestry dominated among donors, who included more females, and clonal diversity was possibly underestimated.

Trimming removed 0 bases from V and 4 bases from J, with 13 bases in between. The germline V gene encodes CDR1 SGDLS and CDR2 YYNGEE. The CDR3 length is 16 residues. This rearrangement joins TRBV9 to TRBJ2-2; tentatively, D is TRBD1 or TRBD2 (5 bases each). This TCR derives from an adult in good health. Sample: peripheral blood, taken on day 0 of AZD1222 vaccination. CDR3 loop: CASSVGVGDLTGELFF. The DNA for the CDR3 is TGTGCCAGCAGCGTAGGAGTGGGGGACCTCACCGGGGAGCTGTTTTTT.